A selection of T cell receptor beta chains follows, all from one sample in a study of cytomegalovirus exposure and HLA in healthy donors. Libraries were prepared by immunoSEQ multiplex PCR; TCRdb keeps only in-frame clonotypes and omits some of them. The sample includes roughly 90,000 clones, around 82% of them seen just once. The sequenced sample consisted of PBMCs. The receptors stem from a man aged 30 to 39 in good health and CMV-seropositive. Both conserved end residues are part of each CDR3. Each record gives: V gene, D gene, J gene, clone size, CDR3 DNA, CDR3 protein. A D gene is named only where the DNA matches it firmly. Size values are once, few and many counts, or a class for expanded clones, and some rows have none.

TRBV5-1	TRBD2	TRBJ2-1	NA	TGCGCCAGCAGCACCGGGACTAGCGGGATCTCCTACAATGAGCAGTTCTTC	CASSTGTSGISYNEQFF
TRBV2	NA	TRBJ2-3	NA	TGTGCCAGCAGTGTGGTGGCAGTGGGCACAGATACGCAGTATTTT	CASSVVAVGTDTQYF
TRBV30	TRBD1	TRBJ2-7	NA	TGTGCCTGGGGGAACGACGGGACAGGCCTCTTGGGGGCCTACGAGCAGTACTTC	CAWGNDGTGLLGAYEQYF
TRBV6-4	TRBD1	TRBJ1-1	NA	TGTGCCAGCAGTGACGGGGGGACAGGCACTGAAGCTTTCTTT	CASSDGGTGTEAFF
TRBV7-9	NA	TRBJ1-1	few	TGTGCCAGCGACGGGGCGACTAGGGTCACTGAAGCTTTCTTT	CASDGATRVTEAFF
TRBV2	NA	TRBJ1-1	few	TGTGCCAGCAGTCCTAGGATGAACACTGAAGCTTTCTTT	CASSPRMNTEAFF
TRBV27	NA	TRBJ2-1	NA	TGTGCCAGCAGTTTGGACGGGGGCTCCTACAATGAGCAGTTCTTC	CASSLDGGSYNEQFF
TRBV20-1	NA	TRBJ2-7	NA	TGCAGTGCAGCGGAGCTCTACGAGCAGTACTTC	CSAAELYEQYF
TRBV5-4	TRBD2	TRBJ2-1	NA	TGTGCCAGCAGCTTGGCCCCCGGGGGGTTCAATGAACAGTTCTTC	CASSLAPGGFNEQFF
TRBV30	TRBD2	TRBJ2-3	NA	TGTGCCTGGAGTGTACTTATGGGAGGGTACACAGATACGCAGTATTTT	CAWSVLMGGYTDTQYF
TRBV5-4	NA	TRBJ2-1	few	TGTGCCAGCAGTTCCTCGACTAGAAATGAGCAGTTCTTC	CASSSSTRNEQFF
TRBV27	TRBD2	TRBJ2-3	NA	TGTGCCAGCAGATCGTGGGAGGCGGGAGTGTCAGATACGCAGTATTTT	CASRSWEAGVSDTQYF
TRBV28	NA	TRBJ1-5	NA	TGTGCCAGCAGTTTCGCGGGGTTCGATCAGCCCCAGCATTTT	CASSFAGFDQPQHF
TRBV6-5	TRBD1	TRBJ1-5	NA	TGTGCCAGCCGTGGTTGGGACAGGGGCGATCAGCCCCAGCATTTT	CASRGWDRGDQPQHF
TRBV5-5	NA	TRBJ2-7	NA	TGTGCCAGCAGCACCCCGGGAGCTGGCCCCTCCTACGAGCAGTACTTC	CASSTPGAGPSYEQYF
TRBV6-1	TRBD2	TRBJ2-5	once	TGTGCCAGCAGTGCACTAGCGGGGTACCAAGAGACCCAGTACTTC	CASSALAGYQETQYF
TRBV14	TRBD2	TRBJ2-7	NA	TGTGCCAGCAGCCAGAATCCCCGACTAGCGGGCGCGTATCTCGAGCAGTACTTC	CASSQNPRLAGAYLEQYF
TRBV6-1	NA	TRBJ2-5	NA	TGTGCCAGCAGTGGGCGGCGGACTGGGCTTGTGACCCAGTACTTC	CASSGRRTGLVTQYF
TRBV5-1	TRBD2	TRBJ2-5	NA	TGCGCCAGCAGCTTGCAGGGAGGGGAGACCCAGTACTTC	CASSLQGGETQYF
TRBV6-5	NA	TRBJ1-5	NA	TGTGCCAGCAGCCCCGGAGGACAGAGCAATCAGCCCCAGCATTTT	CASSPGGQSNQPQHF
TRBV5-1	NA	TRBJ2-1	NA	TGCGCCAGCAGCTTGGTGTTCTTAGCGGCCTACAATGAGCAGTTCTTC	CASSLVFLAAYNEQFF
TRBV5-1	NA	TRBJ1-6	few	TGCGCCAGCAGCATAGGACAGCCGAATTCACCCCTCCACTTT	CASSIGQPNSPLHF
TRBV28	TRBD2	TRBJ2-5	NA	TGTGCCAGCAGTTTGATTAGCGGGAGGGTCCGGGAGACCCAGTACTTC	CASSLISGRVRETQYF
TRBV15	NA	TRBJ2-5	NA	TGTGCCACCAGAGGTCAGGGTGCTGGGGAGACCCAGTACTTC	CATRGQGAGETQYF
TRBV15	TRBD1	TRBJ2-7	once	TGTGCCACCAGTAACAGGGGGGCATCCTACGAGCAGTACTTC	CATSNRGASYEQYF
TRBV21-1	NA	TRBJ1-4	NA	TGTGCCAGCAGGCCAGCGGGACACCTAGTCTCCGCAACTAATGAAAAACTGTTTTTT	CASRPAGHLVSATNEKLFF
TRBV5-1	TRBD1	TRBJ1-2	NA	TGCGCCAGCAGCCCAGGGACAGGGAAGAACTATGGCTACACCTTC	CASSPGTGKNYGYTF
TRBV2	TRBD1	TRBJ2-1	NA	TGTGCCAGCAGTGCGGACAGGGTGGGCTACAATGAGCAGTTCTTC	CASSADRVGYNEQFF
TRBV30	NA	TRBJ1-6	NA	TGTGCCTGGAGGGTGGACGGGGGGAATTCACCCCTCCACTTT	CAWRVDGGNSPLHF
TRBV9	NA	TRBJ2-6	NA	TGTGCCAGCAGCGTAGACCCGTCCGGGGGGCTCTCTGGGGCCAACGTCCTGACTTTC	CASSVDPSGGLSGANVLTF
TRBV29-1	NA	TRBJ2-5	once	TGCAGCGTTCATTCGACAGTCCCCGGGACCCAGTACTTC	CSVHSTVPGTQYF
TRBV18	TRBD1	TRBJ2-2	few	TGTGCCAGCTCACCCCAGGGGGCAGGGACCGGGGAGCTGTTTTTT	CASSPQGAGTGELFF
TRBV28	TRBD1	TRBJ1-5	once	TGTGCCAGCAGTTCACCCCAGGGGGTCGGTAGCAATCAGCCCCAGCATTTT	CASSSPQGVGSNQPQHF
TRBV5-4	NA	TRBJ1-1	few	TGTGCCGGAGCGAGGGGAGGGAACACTGAAGCTTTCTTT	CAGARGGNTEAFF
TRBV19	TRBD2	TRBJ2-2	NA	TGTGCCAGTAGTTTGGGGGAGGGCCACGGCGGGGAGCTGTTTTTT	CASSLGEGHGGELFF
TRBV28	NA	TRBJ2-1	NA	TGTGCCAGCACCAGGCCGGCGAGCTCCTACAATGAGCAGTTCTTC	CASTRPASSYNEQFF
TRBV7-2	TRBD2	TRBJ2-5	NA	TGTGCCAGCAGCTTAGAAGGGGGGGGACTAGCGGGATTGGAGACCCAGTACTTC	CASSLEGGGLAGLETQYF
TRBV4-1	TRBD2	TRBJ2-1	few	TGCGCCAGCGCCGGGACTAGCGAGCCCTTCTCCTACAATGAGCAGTTCTTC	CASAGTSEPFSYNEQFF
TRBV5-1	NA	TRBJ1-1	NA	TGCGCCAGCAGGACTGGGGAGCTCGGTGAAGCTTTCTTT	CASRTGELGEAFF
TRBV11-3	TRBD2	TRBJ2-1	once	TGTGCCAGCAGCTTAGATTCTAGCGGGAACAATGAGCAGTTCTTC	CASSLDSSGNNEQFF
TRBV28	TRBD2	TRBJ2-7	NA	TGTGCCAGCAGCCCGGGACTAGCGGGAGAAGCCTACGAGCAGTACTTC	CASSPGLAGEAYEQYF
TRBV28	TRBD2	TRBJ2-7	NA	TGTGCCAGCAGGAGACTAGCGGGAGGGCTCTACGAGCAGTACTTC	CASRRLAGGLYEQYF
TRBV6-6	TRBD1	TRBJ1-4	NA	TGTGCCAGCATCCAACAGGGGGCCGCTAATGAAAAACTGTTTTTT	CASIQQGAANEKLFF
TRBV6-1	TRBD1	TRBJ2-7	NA	TGTGCCAGCACTCCGGGACAGGGGGCCTACGAGCAGTACTTC	CASTPGQGAYEQYF
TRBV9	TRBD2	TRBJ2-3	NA	TGTGCCAGCAGCGTAGGGGGTAGCGGGGGCACAGATACGCAGTATTTT	CASSVGGSGGTDTQYF
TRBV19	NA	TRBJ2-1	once	TGTGCCAGTGGGATGGGGAGGCAGCAGTTCTTC	CASGMGRQQFF
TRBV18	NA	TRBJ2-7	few	TGTGCCAGCTCACCAGGGCTAGCTACGTACGAGCAGTACTTC	CASSPGLATYEQYF
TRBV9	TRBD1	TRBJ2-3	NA	TGTGCCAGCAGCGCCGGGGGGACAGGGTTGGATACGCAGTATTTT	CASSAGGTGLDTQYF
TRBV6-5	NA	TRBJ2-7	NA	TGTGCCATTCAGGGCAGGAGCTCCTACGAGCAGTACTTC	CAIQGRSSYEQYF
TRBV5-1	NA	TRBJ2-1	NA	TGCGCCAGCAGCTTGACAGGGATCGACTACAATGAGCAGTTCTTC	CASSLTGIDYNEQFF